This T cell receptor (beta chain) comes out of a study of T cells in Graves' hyperthyroidism and ophthalmopathy. Overall study findings and caveats: Most clonotypes expanded in thyroid above 0.001 were likewise present in blood.

Graves' hyperthyroidism showing no ophthalmopathy progression within 18 months was considered stable. Any patient presenting with uncontrolled infection, other autoimmune disease, pregnancy or lactation was left out. The PBMCs had their origin in 10 ml of fresh peripheral blood. Comment on this clonotype: The antigen is undetermined.

There were TCR beta CDR3 regions amplified from RNA transcripts. Initially, a first-round RT-PCR of the TCR CDR3 employed the HTBI primer set. TCRdb ran MiXCR on the multiplex PCR reads and lists one entry per CDR3 protein. The sample holds about 210,000 distinct CDR3 sequences, about 16% seen once. This CDR3 contains 15 residues. V was pared by 7 bases and J by 5 bases, with 8 bases of the junction left unmatched. CDR1 and CDR2 (germline): SNHLY, FYNNEI. The material sequenced was blood. V usage is TRBV2 and J usage is TRBJ2-3, with 11 bases aligning to TRBD2. The receptor comes from a man in his forties with Graves' hyperthyroidism. Written as DNA, the CDR3 is TGTGCCAGCACTACAATAGCGGGGGGGCAAGATACGCAGTATTTT. Translated: CASTTIAGGQDTQYF.